Listed below are T cell receptor beta chains from one sample, sequenced in a study of tumour-infiltrating T cells in Burkitt lymphoma. TCRdb's table, derived via immunoSEQ multiplex PCR, lists solely in-frame clones and lacks some. Seen here are 550 to 750 clones, 92% observed once, and the top ten hold around 6%. The source material was tumor tissue. Receptor source: a human donor with diffuse large B-cell lymphoma. The CDR3 runs from the conserved cysteine through the conserved F or W. D genes are given only for firm matches. The listing skips clone size in some rows; elsewhere it reads once, few, many or a size class.

V gene,J gene,D gene,clone size,CDR3 DNA,CDR3 protein
TRBV4-1,TRBJ2-7,TRBD1,NA,TGCGCCAGCAGCCAACTTGACAGGGTGGGGTCCTACGAGCAGTACTTC,CASSQLDRVGSYEQYF
TRBV10-3,TRBJ1-1,TRBD1,NA,TGTGCCATCAAGGACAGGGCTGACACTGAAGCTTTCTTT,CAIKDRADTEAFF
TRBV14,TRBJ1-5,TRBD1,NA,TGTGCCAGCAGCCGGACAGGGCGCAATCAGCCCCAGCATTTT,CASSRTGRNQPQHF
TRBV10-3,TRBJ1-6,NA,NA,TGTGCCATCAGGGCCTTTGCAGATTCACCCCTCCACTTT,CAIRAFADSPLHF
TRBV2,TRBJ1-4,NA,NA,TGTGCCCTGGGGCGGTCTGAAAAACTGTTTTTT,CALGRSEKLFF
TRBV25-1,TRBJ1-2,NA,NA,TGTGCCAGCAGTGATACTGGGGGAAACTATGGCTACACCTTC,CASSDTGGNYGYTF
TRBV18,TRBJ1-3,NA,NA,TGTGCCAGCTCACCACCCACATTCTCTGGAAACACCATATATTTT,CASSPPTFSGNTIYF
TRBV19,TRBJ2-2,NA,few,TGTGCCAGTAGTATCGGAGGGGGAAGGGACACCGGGGAGCTGTTTTTT,CASSIGGGRDTGELFF
TRBV2,TRBJ1-1,NA,NA,TGTGCCACCAAGCGGGTTTCTGAAGCTTTCTTT,CATKRVSEAFF
TRBV4-1,TRBJ1-4,NA,few,TGCGCCAGCAGGGGTTTGGATTCAACTAATGAAAAACTGTTTTTT,CASRGLDSTNEKLFF
TRBV11-2,TRBJ1-3,NA,NA,TGTGCCAGCAGCCAGGGGTACTCTGGAAACACCATATATTTT,CASSQGYSGNTIYF
TRBV7-8,TRBJ1-2,NA,NA,TGTGCCAGCAGCCTTCAGGACAGTACCTATGGCTACACCTTC,CASSLQDSTYGYTF
TRBV23-1,TRBJ1-2,NA,NA,TGCGCCTCGGGACACTATGGCTACACCTTC,CASGHYGYTF
TRBV6-5,TRBJ2-5,NA,NA,TGTGCCAGCAGTTACTTAACGGGCTACCAAGAGACCCAGTACTTC,CASSYLTGYQETQYF
TRBV6-1,TRBJ2-7,NA,NA,TGTGCCAGCAGCAGGACTGGGTGGTCAGACGAGCAGTACTTC,CASSRTGWSDEQYF
TRBV13,TRBJ2-7,NA,NA,TGTGCCAGCAGCCCACTGACCTACGAGCAGTACTTC,CASSPLTYEQYF
TRBV14,TRBJ2-7,NA,NA,TGTGCCAGCAGCCAAATCGTAGCCTCCTACGAGCAGTACTTC,CASSQIVASYEQYF
TRBV6-6,TRBJ2-2,NA,NA,TGTGCCAGCACCGGTCGACTAATTAACACCGGGGAGCTGTTTTTT,CASTGRLINTGELFF
TRBV27,TRBJ2-5,TRBD1,NA,TGTGCCAGCAGTTTCACGGACAGGGAGGTCGGGACCCAGTACTTC,CASSFTDREVGTQYF
TRBV7-3,TRBJ2-5,NA,once,TGTGCCAGCAGCCTAGGACCTGGAGGGCGGGAGACCCAGTACTTC,CASSLGPGGRETQYF
TRBV7-3,TRBJ2-3,NA,NA,TGTGCCAGCAGCGCCGGCAGGGAGAGCTCTGTAGATACGCAGTATTTT,CASSAGRESSVDTQYF
TRBV7-9,TRBJ1-2,NA,NA,TGTGCCAGCAGCTTAGGGAGGGGAGGGGCGATTAACTATGGCTACACCTTC,CASSLGRGGAINYGYTF
TRBV4-2,TRBJ2-3,TRBD2,NA,TGTGCCAGCAGCTCCCAACTAGCGGGAGCGGATACGCAGTATTTT,CASSSQLAGADTQYF
TRBV6-1,TRBJ2-1,TRBD2,NA,TGTGCCAGCACAGCTAGCGGGGTGTTAAGGGGTGAGCAGTTCTTC,CASTASGVLRGEQFF
TRBV5-1,TRBJ1-2,TRBD1,NA,TGCGCCAGCAGCTCGCAGACGGGACAGCAAGTTTATGGCTACACCTTC,CASSSQTGQQVYGYTF
TRBV29-1,TRBJ1-1,NA,NA,TGCAGCGTTGGGGGGGGTGAAGCTTTCTTT,CSVGGGEAFF
TRBV2,TRBJ1-2,NA,NA,TGTGCCAGCAGTGAATCGGGTGGACTCTATGGCTACACCTTC,CASSESGGLYGYTF
TRBV6-1,TRBJ2-7,NA,NA,TGTGCCAGCAGCTTACAGGGTCCCTACGAGCAGTACTTC,CASSLQGPYEQYF
TRBV5-1,TRBJ1-1,TRBD1,NA,TGCGCCAGCAGCCCCGACAGGGTGAACACTGAAGCTTTCTTT,CASSPDRVNTEAFF
TRBV5-1,TRBJ2-2,NA,once,TGCGCCAGCAGCGGAGAGAACACCGGGGAGCTGTTTTTT,CASSGENTGELFF
TRBV6-5,TRBJ2-7,NA,NA,TGTGCCAGCAGTCCTTCCATGAACTCCTACGAGCAGTACTTC,CASSPSMNSYEQYF
TRBV6-5,TRBJ1-1,NA,NA,TGTGCCACCTTTTGGGGGCTTAATACTGAAGCTTTCTTT,CATFWGLNTEAFF
TRBV2,TRBJ1-4,NA,NA,TGTGCCAGCGAAAATGAAAAACTGTTTTTT,CASENEKLFF
TRBV19,TRBJ2-7,TRBD1,NA,TGTGCCAGTAGGCGAAGGGGACAGTCCTACGAGCAGTACTTC,CASRRRGQSYEQYF
TRBV5-1,TRBJ2-5,TRBD2,NA,TGCGCCAGCAGCTTGGGGACTAGCGGGGGGACGGAGACCCAGTACTTC,CASSLGTSGGTETQYF
TRBV30,TRBJ2-1,TRBD2,NA,TGTGCCTCGCTCGGGGGGGTCTCCTACAATGAGCAGTTCTTC,CASLGGVSYNEQFF
TRBV27,TRBJ2-1,NA,NA,TGTGCCAGCAGTCCCTCCGGGACGGACTACAATGAGCAGTTCTTC,CASSPSGTDYNEQFF
TRBV7-2,TRBJ1-1,NA,NA,TGTGCCAGCAGCTTAAGGTGGGGTTCCACTGAAGCTTTCTTT,CASSLRWGSTEAFF
TRBV19,TRBJ1-1,NA,NA,TGTGCCAGTAGTATAGTTAAGGGCACTGAAGCTTTCTTT,CASSIVKGTEAFF
TRBV15,TRBJ2-1,NA,NA,TGTGCCACCAGCAGGACGGTCTCAGCCACTGAGCAGTTCTTC,CATSRTVSATEQFF
TRBV16,TRBJ1-2,NA,NA,TGTGCCAGCAGCCAATCGATGCGGACCCACGGCTACACCTTC,CASSQSMRTHGYTF
TRBV28,TRBJ1-4,TRBD1,once,TGTGCCAGCAGTTTATTATTTGGGACAGGGGGCCGAAAACTGTTTTTT,CASSLLFGTGGRKLFF
TRBV7-8,TRBJ2-5,NA,NA,TGTGCCAGCATCCCTTATGGGGTTGGATGGGAGACCCAGTACTTC,CASIPYGVGWETQYF
TRBV15,TRBJ2-7,NA,few,TGTGCCACCAGCAGAGGTGCTATCCCAACCTACGAGCAGTACTTC,CATSRGAIPTYEQYF
TRBV2,TRBJ1-2,NA,few,TGTGCCAGCAGTGAATTCTTGAACTATGGCTACACCTTC,CASSEFLNYGYTF
TRBV18,TRBJ2-5,NA,NA,TGTGCCAGCTCACCCCCGGAGTCAACCCAGTACTTC,CASSPPESTQYF
TRBV4-1,TRBJ2-1,TRBD1,NA,TGCGCCAGCAGCCAAGTGGGACAGGGTGGGAATGAGCAGTTCTTC,CASSQVGQGGNEQFF
TRBV19,TRBJ2-2,TRBD1,NA,TGTGCCAGTAGTACGGGACAGGTACCCACCATGGAGCTGTTTTTT,CASSTGQVPTMELFF
TRBV18,TRBJ1-1,TRBD1,NA,TGTGCCAGCTCGCCGCAGGGGGGCACTGAAGCTTTCTTT,CASSPQGGTEAFF
TRBV28,TRBJ2-3,NA,NA,TGTGCCAGCAGTTTGGAAGATACGCAGTATTTT,CASSLEDTQYF